The clone carrying this T cell receptor (beta chain) occurred a few times. Its specificity is not known. Either OKT3 anti-CD3 antibody or CD3/CD28 beads expanded T cells from blood mononuclear cells over about three days. Expanded T cells grew in IL-2 (around 110 IU/ml) plus IL-7 (approximately 5 ng/ml). This specimen belongs to a study of beta chain bispecific antibodies for T cell cancers. Study background: Surviving healthy donor T cells from leukemia-line and bispecific antibody cocultures were TRBV-sequenced for family depletion. Regarding the study as a whole: TRBV5-6, highly similar to TRBV5-5, is cross-recognized by anti-TRBV5-5 antibody. The leukemia cells, rather than normal T cells, gave most of the targeted TRBV signal.

Unique molecular identifier barcodes measured each clonotype's abundance. TCRdb reanalysed the 5' RACE reads using MiXCR and keeps one entry per CDR3 protein. The table has about 20,000 distinct CDR3 sequences, approximately 2.6% seen once. Trimming pared 7 bases from V and 1 base from J, leaving 8 bases between. The CDR3 is made up of 13 amino acids. From germline, CDR1 is SEHNR and CDR2 FQNEAQ (reference sequence). Material: healthy donor T cells cultured with leukemia cells. The rearrangement links TRBV7-9 to TRBJ1-5, with no clear D. This sequence was found in a human donor in good health. Some clones in this sample may be carry-over from other donors' samples. CDR3 protein: CASTDGSNQPQHF. The CDR3 bases are TGTGCCAGCACGGACGGGAGCAATCAGCCCCAGCATTTT.